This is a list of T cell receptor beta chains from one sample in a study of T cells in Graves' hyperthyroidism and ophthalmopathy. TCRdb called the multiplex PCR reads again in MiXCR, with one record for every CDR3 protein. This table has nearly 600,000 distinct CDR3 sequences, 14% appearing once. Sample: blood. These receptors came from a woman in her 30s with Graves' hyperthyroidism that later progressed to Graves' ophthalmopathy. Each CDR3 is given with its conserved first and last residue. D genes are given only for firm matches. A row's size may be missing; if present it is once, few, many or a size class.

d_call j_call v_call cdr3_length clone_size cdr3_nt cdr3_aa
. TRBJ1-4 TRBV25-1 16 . TGTGCCAGCAGCTCCTCTCTCCAGGGAAGAAACGAAAAACTGTTTTTT CASSSSLQGRNEKLFF
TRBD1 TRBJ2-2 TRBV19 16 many TGTGCCAGTAGTTCACCCGGGACAGGGGCCACCGGGGAGCTGTTTTTT CASSSPGTGATGELFF
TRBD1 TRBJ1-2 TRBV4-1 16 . TGCGCCAGCAGCCAAGTTGACAGGGGGAAGAGGGATGGCTACACCTTC CASSQVDRGKRDGYTF
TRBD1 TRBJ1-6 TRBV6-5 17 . TGTGCCAGCAGTTTTAGCCCCGAACTGACAGGGAATTCACCCCTCCACTTT CASSFSPELTGNSPLHF
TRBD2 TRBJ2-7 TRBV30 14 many TGTGCCTGCCGAGGACTAGCGAATCCTTACGAGCAGTACTTC CACRGLANPYEQYF
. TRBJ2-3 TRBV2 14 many TGTGCCAGCAAGGTGGAGGCAGGGGCAGATACGCAGTATTTT CASKVEAGADTQYF
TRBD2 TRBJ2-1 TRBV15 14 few TGTGCCACCAGCAAGGGACTAGACCTCAATGAGCAGTTCTTC CATSKGLDLNEQFF
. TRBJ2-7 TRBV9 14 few TGTGCCAGCAGCAAGTGGCAGAGCTCCTACGAGCAGTACTTC CASSKWQSSYEQYF
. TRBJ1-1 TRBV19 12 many TGTGCCAGTAGTATGGGGGCACCTGAAGCTTTCTTT CASSMGAPEAFF
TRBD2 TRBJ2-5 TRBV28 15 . TGTGCCAGCAGTTTACCCCTAGCGGGAGTCGCCGGCCAGTACTTC CASSLPLAGVAGQYF
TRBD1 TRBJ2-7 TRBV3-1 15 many TGTGCCAGCAGCCCATCCTTCAGGGGGCTCGGCGAGCAGTACTTC CASSPSFRGLGEQYF
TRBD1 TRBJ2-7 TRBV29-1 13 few TGCAGCGTAGGGACAGGGGTTGGGTACGAGCAGTACTTC CSVGTGVGYEQYF
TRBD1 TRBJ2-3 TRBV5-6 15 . TGTGCCAGCAGCTTTAGGGGACAGAGCACAGATACGCAGTATTTT CASSFRGQSTDTQYF
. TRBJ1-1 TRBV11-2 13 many TGTGCCAGCAGGCCCGCTTGGGGCACTGAAGCTTTCTTT CASRPAWGTEAFF
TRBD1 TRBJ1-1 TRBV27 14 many TGTGCCAGTTCCACAGGGGGCAAGAACACTGAAGCTTTCTTT CASSTGGKNTEAFF
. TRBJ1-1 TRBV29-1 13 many TGCAGTGTATCGTACGGGGAAAACACTGAAGCTTTCTTT CSVSYGENTEAFF
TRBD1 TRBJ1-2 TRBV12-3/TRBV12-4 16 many TGTGCCAGCAGTCACCAAACGGGACAGGGGGCGGGCGGCTACACCTTC CASSHQTGQGAGGYTF
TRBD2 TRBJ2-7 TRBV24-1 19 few TGTGCCACCAGTGATTTCTTGCCGAGAGTGGGCGGGAGTTCGTACGAGCAGTACTTC CATSDFLPRVGGSSYEQYF
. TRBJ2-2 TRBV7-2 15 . TGTGCCAGCAGCTCGCAGGGAGCCAACGCCGGGGAGCTGTTTTTT CASSSQGANAGELFF
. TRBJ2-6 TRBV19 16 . TGTGACAGTACGAAAGTGAGGGGAGCTGGGGCCAACGTCCTGACTTTC CDSTKVRGAGANVLTF
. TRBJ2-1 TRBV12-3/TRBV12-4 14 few TGTGCCAGCACCCTCAGCGGGTTCTACAATGAGCAGTTCTTC CASTLSGFYNEQFF
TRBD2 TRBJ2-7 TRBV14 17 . TGTGCCAGCAGCCAAGAAGGCCTAGCGGTTTTCCCCTACGAGCAGTACTTC CASSQEGLAVFPYEQYF
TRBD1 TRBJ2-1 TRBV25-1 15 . TGTGCCAGCCGTAAAGACAGGGCATCCTACAATGAGCAGTTCTTC CASRKDRASYNEQFF
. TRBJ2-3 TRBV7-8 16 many TGTGCCAGCAGCTTAGAAGTGGCGGGGGCCCCAGATACGCAGTATTTT CASSLEVAGAPDTQYF
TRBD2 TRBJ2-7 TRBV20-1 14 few TGCAGTGCTACAGGGACTAGCGGAATCTACGAGCAGTACTTC CSATGTSGIYEQYF
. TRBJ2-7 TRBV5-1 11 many TGTGCCAGCAGCCTGGGGTACGAGCAGTACTTC CASSLGYEQYF
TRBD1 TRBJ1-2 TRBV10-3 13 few TGTGCCATCAGACCAGGACAGGGTAGTGGCTACACCTTC CAIRPGQGSGYTF
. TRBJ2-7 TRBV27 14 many TGTGCCAGCAGAGTTCAGGGGAGCTCCTACGAGCAGTACTTC CASRVQGSSYEQYF
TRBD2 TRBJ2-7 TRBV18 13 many TGTGCCAGCTCACCACCATTAGCGGGCGAGCAGTACTTC CASSPPLAGEQYF
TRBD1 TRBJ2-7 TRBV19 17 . TGTGCCAGTAGTAAGGCGAAGGGACAGGGCGGCGCCTACGAGCAGTACTTC CASSKAKGQGGAYEQYF
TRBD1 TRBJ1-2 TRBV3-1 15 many TGTGCCAGCAGCCAAGAGGACAGGGAGCACTATGGCTACACCTTC CASSQEDREHYGYTF
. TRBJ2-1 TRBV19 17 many TGTGCCAGTAGTACGCAACCTCTAGAGAGCTCCTACAATGAGCAGTTCTTC CASSTQPLESSYNEQFF
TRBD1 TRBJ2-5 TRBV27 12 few TGTGCCAGCAGTTCGATCGGGACAGGGGAGTACTTC CASSSIGTGEYF
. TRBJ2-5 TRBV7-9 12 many TGTGCCAGCAGCTTAACAGGCTGGACCCAGTACTTC CASSLTGWTQYF
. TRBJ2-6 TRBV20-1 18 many TGCAGTGCTAGAGTGCCGTATGAGGGGAGTTCTGGGGCCAACGTCCTGACTTTC CSARVPYEGSSGANVLTF
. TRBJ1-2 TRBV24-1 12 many TGTGCCACCAGTGAGTTAGGCTATGGCTACACCTTC CATSELGYGYTF
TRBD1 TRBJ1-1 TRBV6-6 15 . TGTGCCAGCAGTTACTGGGAACAGGGGGCATTAGAGGCTTTCTTT CASSYWEQGALEAFF
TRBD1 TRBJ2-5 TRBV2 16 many TGTGCCAGCAGTGACCCATGGACAGGGGGCCAAGAGACCCGGTACTTC CASSDPWTGGQETRYF
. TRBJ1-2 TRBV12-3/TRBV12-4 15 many TGTGCCAGCACCCTAGGAGGGGGGACGCTGAATGGCTACACCTTC CASTLGGGTLNGYTF
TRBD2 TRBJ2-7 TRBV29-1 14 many TGCAGCGTTGGGACTAGCGGGAGTAAAAGGGAGCAGTACTTC CSVGTSGSKREQYF
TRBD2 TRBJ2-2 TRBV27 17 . TGTGCCAGCAGTCTCAGACTAGCGGGAGTAAACACCGGGGAGCTGTTTTTT CASSLRLAGVNTGELFF
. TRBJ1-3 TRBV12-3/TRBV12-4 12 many TGTGCCAGCAGCCAACAAGGAAACACCATATATTTT CASSQQGNTIYF
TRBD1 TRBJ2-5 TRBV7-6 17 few TGTGCCAGCAGCACCACCACCGGGACAGGGGGCAGGGAGACCCAGTACTTC CASSTTTGTGGRETQYF
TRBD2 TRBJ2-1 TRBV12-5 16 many TGTGCTAGTGGTTTGGGGGCGGGAGGGCCCTACAATGAGCAGTTCTTC CASGLGAGGPYNEQFF
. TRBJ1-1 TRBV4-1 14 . TGCGCCAGCAGCCAAGCACAGAGAAACACTGAAGCTTTCTTT CASSQAQRNTEAFF
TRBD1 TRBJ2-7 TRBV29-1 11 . TGCAGCGTCACCACAGGGGGCGAGCAGTACTTC CSVTTGGEQYF
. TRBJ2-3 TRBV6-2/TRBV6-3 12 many TGTGCCAGCAGGTGGACTGCAGATACGCAGTATTTT CASRWTADTQYF
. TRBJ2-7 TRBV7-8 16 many TGTGCCAGCAGCCCCTCGGGGGAAGGGATCCCCTACGAGCAGTACTTC CASSPSGEGIPYEQYF
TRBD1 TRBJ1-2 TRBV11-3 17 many TGTGCCAGCAGCTTGGGACAGGGATTAGTCTCTTCCTATGGCTACACCTTC CASSLGQGLVSSYGYTF
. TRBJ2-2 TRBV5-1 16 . TGCGCCAGCAGCCCCTCGGAGGGAGCGAACACCGGGGAGCTGTTTTTT CASSPSEGANTGELFF
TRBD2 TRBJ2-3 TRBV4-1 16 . TGCGCCAGCAGCCACCCCCTAGCGGCGCTCACAGATACGCAGTATTTT CASSHPLAALTDTQYF
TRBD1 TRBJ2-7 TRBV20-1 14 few TGCAGTGCAATGAGACAGGGAAGCTCCTACGAGCAGTACTTC CSAMRQGSSYEQYF
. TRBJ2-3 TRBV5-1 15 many TGCGCCAGCAGCTTGGAGGGCAGGGTCCCAGATACGCAGTATTTT CASSLEGRVPDTQYF
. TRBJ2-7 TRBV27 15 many TGTGCCAGCAGTTTAAGGGTGGGGGTTGCCTACGAGCAGTACTTC CASSLRVGVAYEQYF
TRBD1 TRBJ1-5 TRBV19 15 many TGTGCCAGTAGTGCCAGGGGGCTTAGCAATCAGCCCCAGCATTTT CASSARGLSNQPQHF